The 18 T cell receptor beta chains below come from one sample, sequenced in a study of cytomegalovirus exposure and HLA in healthy donors. The PCR had 60 Vbeta and 13 Jbeta primers. Method: immunoSEQ multiplex PCR; TCRdb's copy keeps in-frame clones and lacks some. In the table there are some 200,000 clones, more than 65% of which are singletons. Sequencing was carried out using PBMCs. These TCRs come from a man in his fifties or sixties in good health and CMV-seronegative.

This clone has a handful of counts. CDR3 DNA sequence: TGTGCCAGCAGTGTGCGTGGGCTAGCGAATTCCTACAATGAGCAGTTCTTC. This translates into CASSVRGLANSYNEQFF. The V and J genes are TRBV25-1 and TRBJ2-1, with a weak D call TRBD2 (6 bases). Per germline, CDR1 MGHDK and CDR2 SYGVNS. V lost 4 bases and J 1 base, leaving 17 bases between the germline ends. This CDR3 has 17 amino acids.

The V call is TRBV18, the J call TRBJ2-7; TRBD1 matches 9 bases. The CDR3 is 16 amino acids. CDR1 and CDR2 (germline): KGHSH, LQKENI. The trim removed 3 bases at V and 5 bases at J, leaving 11 bases unmatched. CDR3 residues: CASSPIDGTGSHEQYF. CDR3 in DNA: TGTGCCAGCTCACCCATAGACGGGACAGGGTCCCACGAGCAGTACTTC.

The rearrangement links TRBV5-1 to TRBJ1-3; the match to TRBD1 covers 8 bases. V dropped 4 bases and J dropped 0; count of bases not matched to a gene: 6. The CDR3 runs 16 residues. Germline V gene sequence: CDR1 SGHRS, CDR2 YFSETQ. The CDR3 here is CASSQDRVSSGNTIYF. CDR3 DNA sequence: TGCGCCAGCAGCCAGGACAGGGTGAGCTCTGGAAACACCATATATTTT.

V gene TRBV30 combines with J gene TRBJ1-5; 7 bases match TRBD1. This CDR3 region has 13 residues. J gave up 3 bases and V 5 bases, and 4 bases lay outside the gene matches. The germline V gene encodes CDR1 GTSNPN and CDR2 SVGIG (reference sequence). CDR3 nucleotides: TGTGCCTGGGAACAGGGGCCCAATCAGCCCCAGCATTTT. It yields the protein CAWEQGPNQPQHF.

For this clone: One junction end does not reproduce the germline sequence, and a read error may be involved. The chain employs TRBV7-9 and TRBJ2-3, with D unclear. The germline gives CDR1 SEHNR, CDR2 FQNEAQ (reference sequence). The CDR3 runs to 11 residues. CDR3 DNA sequence: TGTTCCAGCAGCCAAACAGATACGCAGTATTTT. Translating gives CSSSQTDTQYF.

The chain recombines TRBV7-2 with TRBJ2-7; 9 bases line up with TRBD1. Per germline, CDR1 SGHTA and CDR2 FQGNSA. V shed 4 bases, J shed 3 bases, and the junction held 7 bases outside the gene matches. This CDR3 is 15 amino acids long. In DNA, the CDR3 is TGTGCCAGCAGCTCCGGGACAGGGACCGTCTACGAGCAGTACTTC. Translated, it gives CASSSGTGTVYEQYF.

This sequence joins TRBV5-1 and TRBJ2-7, with 9 bases fitting TRBD2. V was clipped by 4 bases and J by 4 bases; unmatched bases: 15. Germline CDR1 and CDR2: SGHRS and YFSETQ. This CDR3 contains 17 residues. In nucleotides, the CDR3 is TGCGCCAGCAGCGCCCCAGGGATGGCTAGCGGGATTTACGAGCAGTACTTC. It specifies CASSAPGMASGIYEQYF.

This chain joins TRBV19 and TRBJ2-6; D gene unclear. Trimming shortened V by 1 base and J by 2 bases, and 6 bases separated the two germline ends. This CDR3 contains 15 residues. Germline V CDR1 and CDR2: LNHDA, SQIVND (reference sequence). The CDR3 nucleotides read TGTGCCAGTAGTATAGCCGGTGCTGGGGCCAACGTCCTGACTTTC. As protein: CASSIAGAGANVLTF.

The chain combines TRBV5-6 with TRBJ1-2; D ambiguous. The germline V gene has CDR1 SGHDT and CDR2 YYEEEE. The V end lost 1 base, the J end lost 0 bases, and 4 bases lay between the germline ends. The CDR3 consists of 13 residues. Written as DNA, the CDR3 is TGTGCCAGCAGCTTGACAGCTAACTATGGCTACACCTTC. This gives the protein CASSLTANYGYTF.

The chain joins TRBV11-2 to TRBJ2-1; D unclear. CDR1 and CDR2 (germline): SGHAT, FQNNGV. CDR3 length equals 16 residues. The V and J ends lost 1 base and 7 bases respectively, with 17 bases between them. For the CDR3, the DNA is TGTGCCAGCAGCTTAGTAAGGCTAGAAACCCCGAATGAGCAGTTCTTC. Translation: CASSLVRLETPNEQFF.

The V and J genes are TRBV18 and TRBJ2-3, with D perhaps TRBD2 (6 bases). This CDR3 has 14 residues. Trimming left V 2 bases short and J 6 bases short, with 12 bases between. The germline CDR1 and CDR2 sequences are KGHSH and LQKENI. The CDR3: CASSPRDRGDTQYF. In DNA, the CDR3 is TGTGCCAGCTCACCAAGGGACCGGGGGGATACGCAGTATTTT.

The rearrangement uses TRBV25-1 and TRBJ2-5; D may be TRBD2 (5 bases). Germline V lookup: CDR1 MGHDK, CDR2 SYGVNS. V was shortened by 4 bases and J by 4 bases, with 13 bases between the two germline ends. The CDR3 is 14 residues long. Here the CDR3 DNA reads TGTGCCAGCAGTGCGTTTAAGGGAGCAGAGACCCAGTACTTC. It translates to CASSAFKGAETQYF. Full variable domain (remainder filled in from reference TRBV25-1 and TRBJ2-5): EADIYQTPRYLVIGTGKKITLECSQTMGHDKMYWYQQDPGMELHLIHYSYGVNSTEKGDLSSESTVSRIRTEHFPLTLESARPSHTSQYLCASSAFKGAETQYFGPGTRLLVL.

V gene TRBV18 combines with J gene TRBJ2-1; 7 bases match TRBD1. V trimming: 5 bases; J trimming: 3 bases; junction bases outside the gene matches: 7. The germline V gene encodes CDR1 KGHSH and CDR2 LQKENI. The CDR3 totals 15 residues. Here the CDR3 reads CASSSRGQNYNEQFF. CDR3 sequence (DNA): TGTGCCAGCTCATCCCGGGGACAGAACTACAATGAGCAGTTCTTC.

This clone was detected once. V and J are TRBV30 and TRBJ2-7; TRBD2 is a possible D gene (6 bases). The length of the CDR3 is 14 residues. Trimming took off 0 bases at V and 6 bases at J, with 15 bases between the two ends. The germline V gene has CDR1 GTSNPN and CDR2 SVGIG (reference sequence). The CDR3, as DNA: TGTGCCTGGAGTGTAGGATGGGGGGATGGCGAGCAGTACTTC. As protein: CAWSVGWGDGEQYF.

This chain links TRBV10-3 with TRBJ2-1; D is unresolved. The V and J ends lost 6 bases and 2 bases respectively, with 8 bases between them. From germline, CDR1 is ENHRY and CDR2 SYGVKD. This CDR3 is built from 13 residues. CDR3 sequence reads: CAIRGPPYNEQFF. In DNA form, the CDR3 reads TGTGCCATCAGGGGCCCCCCCTACAATGAGCAGTTCTTC.

This clone turned up a few times. The genes are TRBV6-1 and TRBJ1-6; D call uncertain. Germline-derived CDR1 and CDR2 are MNHNS and SASEGT. V was pared by 6 bases and J by 7 bases, with 13 bases between. The CDR3 is made up of 14 amino acids. CDR3 sequence: CASRQEGSNSPLHF. Written as DNA, the CDR3 is TGTGCCAGCAGGCAGGAAGGAAGCAATTCACCCCTCCACTTT.

The rearrangement links TRBV11-3 to TRBJ2-1, with a possible D match to TRBD1 (8 bases). Germline lookup yields CDR1 SGHNT and CDR2 YENEEA. CDR3 length: 14 amino acids. Trimming removed 4 bases from V and 10 bases from J, with 17 bases in between. For the CDR3, the DNA is TGTGCCAGCAGCTCGGGAGGAGGGGACAGGGAGCAGTTCTTC. Encoded protein: CASSSGGGDREQFF. Supplemented by reference TRBV11-3 and TRBJ2-1, the full variable domain reads EAGVVQSPRYKIIEKKQPVAFWCNPISGHNTLYWYLQNLGQGPELLIRYENEEAVDDSQLPKDRFSAERLKGVDSTLKIQPAELGDSAVYLCASSSGGGDREQFFGPGTRLTVL.

This clone appeared a single time. The chain combines TRBV10-1 with TRBJ1-2; D is unresolved. CDR3 length: 9 residues. Trimming cost V 7 bases and J 6 bases, with 3 bases left between them. The germline V gene encodes CDR1 WNHNN and CDR2 SYGVQD (reference sequence). The CDR3 region has the DNA TGCGCCAGCACGGATGGCTACACCTTC. It is translated as CASTDGYTF.